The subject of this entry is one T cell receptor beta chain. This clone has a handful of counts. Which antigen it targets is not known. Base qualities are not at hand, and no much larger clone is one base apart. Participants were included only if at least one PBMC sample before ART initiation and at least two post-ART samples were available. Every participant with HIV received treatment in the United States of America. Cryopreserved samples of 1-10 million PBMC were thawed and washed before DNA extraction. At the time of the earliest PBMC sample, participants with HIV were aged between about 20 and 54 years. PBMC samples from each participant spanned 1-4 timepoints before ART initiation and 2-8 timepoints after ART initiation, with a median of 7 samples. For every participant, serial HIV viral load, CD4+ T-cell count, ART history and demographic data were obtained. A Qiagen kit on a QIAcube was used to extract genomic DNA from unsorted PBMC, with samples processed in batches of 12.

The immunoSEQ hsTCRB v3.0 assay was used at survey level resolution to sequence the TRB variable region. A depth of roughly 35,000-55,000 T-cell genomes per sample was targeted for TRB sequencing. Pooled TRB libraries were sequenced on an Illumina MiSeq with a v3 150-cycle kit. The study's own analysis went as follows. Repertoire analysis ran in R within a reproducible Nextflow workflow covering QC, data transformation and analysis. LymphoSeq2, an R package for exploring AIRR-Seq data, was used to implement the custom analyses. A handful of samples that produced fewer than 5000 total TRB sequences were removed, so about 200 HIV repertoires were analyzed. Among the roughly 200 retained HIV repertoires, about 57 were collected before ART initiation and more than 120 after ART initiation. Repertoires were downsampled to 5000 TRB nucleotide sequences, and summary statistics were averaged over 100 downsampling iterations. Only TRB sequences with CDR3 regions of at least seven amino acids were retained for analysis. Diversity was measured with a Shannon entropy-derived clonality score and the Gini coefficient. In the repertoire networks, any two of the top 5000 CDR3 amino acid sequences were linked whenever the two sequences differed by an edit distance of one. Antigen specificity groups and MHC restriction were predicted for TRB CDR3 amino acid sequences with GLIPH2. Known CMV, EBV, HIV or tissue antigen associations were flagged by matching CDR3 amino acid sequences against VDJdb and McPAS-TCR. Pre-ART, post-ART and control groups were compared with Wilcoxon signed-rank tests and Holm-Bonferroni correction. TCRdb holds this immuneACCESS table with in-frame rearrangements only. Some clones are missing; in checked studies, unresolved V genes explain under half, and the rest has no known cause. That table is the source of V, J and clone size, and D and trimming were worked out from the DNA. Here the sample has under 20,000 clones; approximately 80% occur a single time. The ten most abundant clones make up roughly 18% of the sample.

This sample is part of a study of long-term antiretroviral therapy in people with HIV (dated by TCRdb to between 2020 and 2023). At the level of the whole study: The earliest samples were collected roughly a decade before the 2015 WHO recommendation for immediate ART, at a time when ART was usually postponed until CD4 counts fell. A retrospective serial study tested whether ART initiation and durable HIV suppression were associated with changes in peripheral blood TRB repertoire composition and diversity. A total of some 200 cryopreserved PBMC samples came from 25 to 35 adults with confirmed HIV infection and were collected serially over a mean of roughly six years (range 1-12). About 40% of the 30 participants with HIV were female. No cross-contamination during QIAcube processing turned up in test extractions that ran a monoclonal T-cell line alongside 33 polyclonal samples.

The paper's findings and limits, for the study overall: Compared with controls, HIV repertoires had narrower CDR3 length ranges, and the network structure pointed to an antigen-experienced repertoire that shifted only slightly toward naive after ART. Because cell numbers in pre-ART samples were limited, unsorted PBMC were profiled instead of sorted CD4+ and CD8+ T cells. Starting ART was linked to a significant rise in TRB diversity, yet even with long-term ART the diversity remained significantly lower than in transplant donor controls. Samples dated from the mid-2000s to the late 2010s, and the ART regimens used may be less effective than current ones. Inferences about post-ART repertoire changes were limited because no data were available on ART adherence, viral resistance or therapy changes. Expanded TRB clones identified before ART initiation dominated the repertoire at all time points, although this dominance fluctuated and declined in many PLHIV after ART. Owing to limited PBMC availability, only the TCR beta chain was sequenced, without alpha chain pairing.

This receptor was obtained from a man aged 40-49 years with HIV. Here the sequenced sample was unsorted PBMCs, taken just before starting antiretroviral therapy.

CDR3 loop: CASSSGQLEQYF. At the DNA level, the sequence is TGTGCCAGCAGCTCTGGACAGCTCGAGCAGTACTTC. The receptor chain draws on TRBV7-6 and TRBJ2-7; a tentative D call is TRBD1 (6 bases match). The junction shows trimming of 4 bases on V and 6 bases on J, plus 10 bases between the germline ends. The germline V gene specifies SGHVS as CDR1 and FNYEAQ as CDR2. The CDR3 has 12 amino acids, counting the end cysteine and phenylalanine. Only CDR3 DNA is held: 36 bases, read in frame from base 1.